This is a list of T cell receptor beta chains from one sample in a study of neurological immune-mediated disorders. From the 5' RACE reads, TCRdb called clonotypes with MiXCR, one entry per CDR3 protein. Among about 90,000 distinct CDR3 sequences, less than 15% were seen once, and the ten largest hold around 5%. Input material: PBMCs. These receptors came from a female donor with HTLV-1-associated myelopathy (HAM/TSP). Each CDR3 is given with its conserved first and last residue. The D gene is left open where the match is weak. Clone size is shown for a subset of rows, as once, few, many or a class of expanded clone.

V gene,D gene,J gene,clone size,CDR3 protein,CDR3 DNA
TRBV2,.,TRBJ2-3,many,CASSGVRFSDRTDTQYF,TGTGCCAGCAGTGGGGTCCGATTCTCCGATCGCACAGATACGCAGTATTTT
TRBV5-1,TRBD2,TRBJ2-2,many,CASSLTAAGGFTGELFF,TGCGCCAGCAGCTTGACCGCCGCGGGGGGTTTCACCGGGGAGCTGTTTTTT
TRBV5-1,.,TRBJ2-6,many,CASSHGSGANVLTF,TGCGCCAGCAGCCATGGATCCGGGGCCAACGTCCTGACTTTC
TRBV27,TRBD2,TRBJ2-7,many,CASTPRGSGGISYEQYF,TGTGCCAGCACCCCTCGTGGTAGCGGGGGGATCTCCTACGAGCAGTACTTC
TRBV7-3,.,TRBJ2-2,many,CASSSQLRGSTGELFF,TGTGCCAGCAGCTCCCAACTCCGAGGTAGCACCGGGGAGCTGTTTTTT
TRBV18,.,TRBJ2-7,many,CASSPPRAMNEQYF,TGTGCCAGCTCACCACCGAGGGCAATGAACGAGCAGTACTTC
TRBV10-3,TRBD1,TRBJ2-3,many,CAIRLTGNTDTQYF,TGTGCCATCAGGCTGACAGGGAACACAGATACGCAGTATTTT
TRBV20-1,.,TRBJ2-7,many,CSARNTRVPLEQYF,TGCAGTGCTAGAAACACCAGGGTCCCCCTCGAGCAGTACTTC
TRBV10-3,TRBD2,TRBJ2-3,many,CAIGTSGPDTQYF,TGTGCCATCGGGACTAGCGGACCAGATACGCAGTATTTT
TRBV5-1,.,TRBJ1-1,.,CASSPQSSEGAFF,TGCGCCAGCAGCCCTCAATCCAGCGAAGGGGCTTTCTTT
TRBV12-3/TRBV12-4,.,TRBJ2-3,many,CASSRGHTDTQYF,TGTGCCAGCAGCAGGGGACACACAGATACGCAGTATTTT
TRBV5-1,.,TRBJ2-2,many,CASSFVSGNTGELFF,TGCGCCAGCAGCTTTGTCTCCGGGAACACCGGGGAGCTGTTTTTT
TRBV5-1,.,TRBJ2-7,many,CASRQVYTKAYEQYF,TGCGCCAGCAGGCAGGTCTACACCAAGGCCTACGAGCAGTACTTC
TRBV10-3,TRBD1,TRBJ2-4,many,CAISGGQGKNIQYF,TGTGCCATCTCTGGAGGACAGGGGAAAAACATTCAGTACTTC
TRBV5-5,TRBD1,TRBJ2-1,medium-sized,CASSSTTGVSYNEQFF,TGTGCCAGCAGCTCGACTACAGGGGTGTCCTACAATGAGCAGTTCTTC
TRBV5-1,.,TRBJ2-2,.,CASSLGHDTGELFF,TGCGCCAGCAGCTTGGGGCACGACACCGGGGAGCTGTTTTTT
TRBV24-1,.,TRBJ2-2,many,CATSEASHDTGELFF,TGTGCCACCAGTGAGGCTAGCCACGACACCGGGGAGCTGTTTTTT
TRBV12-3/TRBV12-4,TRBD1,TRBJ1-2,many,CASSLGDQGDYGYTF,TGTGCCAGCAGTTTAGGGGACCAGGGGGACTATGGCTACACCTTC
TRBV11-2,.,TRBJ2-2,.,CASSQSGAENTGELFF,TGTGCCAGCAGCCAATCAGGGGCAGAGAACACCGGGGAGCTGTTTTTT
TRBV10-1,.,TRBJ2-2,few,CASSRTVPGELFF,TGCGCCAGCAGTAGGACAGTGCCCGGGGAGCTGTTTTTT
TRBV20-1,TRBD1,TRBJ1-2,many,CSARDLQGSPNGYTF,TGCAGTGCTAGAGATCTACAGGGGAGCCCTAATGGCTACACCTTC
TRBV20-1,TRBD1,TRBJ2-2,many,CSARDVSGGGTGELFF,TGCAGTGCTAGAGATGTTTCAGGGGGCGGCACCGGGGAGCTGTTTTTT
TRBV14,TRBD2,TRBJ2-2,many,CASGPGAGEPGELFF,TGTGCCAGCGGTCCGGGAGCGGGGGAGCCCGGGGAGCTGTTTTTT
TRBV6-5,TRBD1,TRBJ2-6,few,CASSRDRGSGANVLTF,TGTGCCAGCAGCCGGGACAGGGGCTCTGGGGCCAACGTCCTGACTTTC
TRBV7-2,.,TRBJ2-3,many,CASSLGTLGTQYF,TGTGCCAGCAGCCTGGGGACATTAGGGACGCAGTATTTT
TRBV28,.,TRBJ2-1,many,CASSLRGFDEQFF,TGTGCCAGCAGTTTAAGAGGGTTTGATGAGCAGTTCTTC
TRBV5-1,TRBD2,TRBJ2-5,many,CASSGPSGGIQETQYF,TGCGCCAGCAGCGGTCCTAGCGGGGGGATCCAAGAGACCCAGTACTTC
TRBV5-1,.,TRBJ1-1,many,CASSRGGAQNTEAFF,TGCGCCAGCAGCCGAGGGGGGGCACAGAACACTGAAGCTTTCTTT
TRBV12-3/TRBV12-4,.,TRBJ1-5,many,CASSSVQRYQPQHF,TGTGCCAGCAGTTCAGTCCAGAGATATCAGCCCCAGCATTTT
TRBV12-5,TRBD1,TRBJ1-1,many,CASGSRYRGPEAFF,TGTGCTAGTGGTTCGAGGTACAGGGGACCTGAAGCTTTCTTT
TRBV20-1,.,TRBJ2-7,many,CSARRMGEQYF,TGCAGTGCTAGAAGGATGGGCGAGCAGTACTTC
TRBV3-1,TRBD2,TRBJ2-1,many,CASSQGTSGEQFF,TGTGCCAGCAGCCAAGGGACTAGCGGGGAGCAGTTCTTC
TRBV11-2,.,TRBJ1-6,many,CASSLERDSPLHF,TGTGCCAGCAGTTTAGAAAGGGATTCACCCCTCCACTTT
TRBV7-9,TRBD2,TRBJ2-1,.,CASSLIGGGAWNEQFF,TGTGCCAGCAGCTTAATCGGCGGGGGGGCCTGGAATGAGCAGTTCTTC
TRBV24-1,.,TRBJ2-3,.,CATSEGPADTQYF,TGTGCCACCAGTGAGGGCCCAGCAGATACGCAGTATTTT
TRBV5-1,.,TRBJ1-5,many,CASSSTGQSNQPQHF,TGCGCCAGCAGCTCGACAGGTCAGAGCAATCAGCCCCAGCATTTT
TRBV7-2,TRBD1,TRBJ1-5,many,CASSQGTGVRSQHF,TGTGCCAGCAGCCAAGGGACAGGGGTCCGGTCCCAGCATTTT